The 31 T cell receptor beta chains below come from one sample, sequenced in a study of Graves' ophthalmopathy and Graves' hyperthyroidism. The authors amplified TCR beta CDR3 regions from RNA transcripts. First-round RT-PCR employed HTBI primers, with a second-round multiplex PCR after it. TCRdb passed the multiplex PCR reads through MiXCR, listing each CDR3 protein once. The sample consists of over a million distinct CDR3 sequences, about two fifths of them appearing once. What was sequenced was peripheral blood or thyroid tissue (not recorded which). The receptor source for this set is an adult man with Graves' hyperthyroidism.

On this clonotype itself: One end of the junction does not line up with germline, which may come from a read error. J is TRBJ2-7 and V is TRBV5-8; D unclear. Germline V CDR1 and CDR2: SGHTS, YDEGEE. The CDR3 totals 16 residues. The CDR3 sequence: CASSRDPGRISYEQYF. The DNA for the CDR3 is TGCGCCAGCAGCCGTGATCCTGGACGGATCTCCTACGAGCAGTACTTC.

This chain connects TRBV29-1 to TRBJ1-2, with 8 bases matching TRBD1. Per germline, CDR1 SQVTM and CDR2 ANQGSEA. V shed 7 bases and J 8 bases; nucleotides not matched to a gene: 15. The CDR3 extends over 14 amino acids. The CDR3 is CSGAGQGAKGGYTF. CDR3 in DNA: TGCAGCGGGGCGGGCCAGGGGGCAAAGGGCGGCTACACCTTC.

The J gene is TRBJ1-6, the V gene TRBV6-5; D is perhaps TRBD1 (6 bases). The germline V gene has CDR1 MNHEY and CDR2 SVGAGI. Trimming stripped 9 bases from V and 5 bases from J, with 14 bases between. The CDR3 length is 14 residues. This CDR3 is CARRQEAHNSPLHF. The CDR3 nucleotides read TGTGCCAGGAGACAGGAGGCTCATAATTCACCCCTCCACTTT.

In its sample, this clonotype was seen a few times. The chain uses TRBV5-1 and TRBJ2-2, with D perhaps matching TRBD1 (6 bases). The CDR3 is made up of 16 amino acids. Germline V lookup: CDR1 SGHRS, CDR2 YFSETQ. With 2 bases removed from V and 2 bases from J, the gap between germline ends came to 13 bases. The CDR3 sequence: CASSFIWDTNTGELFF. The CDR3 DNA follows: TGCGCCAGCAGCTTTATCTGGGACACCAACACCGGGGAGCTGTTTTTT.

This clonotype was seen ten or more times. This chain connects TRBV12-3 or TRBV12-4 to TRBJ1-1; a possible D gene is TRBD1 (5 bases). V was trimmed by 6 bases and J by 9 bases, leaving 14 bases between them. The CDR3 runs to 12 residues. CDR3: CASRGDDSKAFF. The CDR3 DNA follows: TGTGCCAGCAGGGGGGATGACAGCAAAGCTTTCTTT.

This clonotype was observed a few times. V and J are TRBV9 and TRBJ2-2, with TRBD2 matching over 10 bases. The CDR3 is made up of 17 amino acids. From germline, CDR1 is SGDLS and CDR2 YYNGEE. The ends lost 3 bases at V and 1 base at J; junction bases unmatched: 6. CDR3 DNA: TGTGCCAGCAGCGCTTCCACTAGCGGGGTGAACACCGGGGAGCTGTTTTTT. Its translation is CASSASTSGVNTGELFF.

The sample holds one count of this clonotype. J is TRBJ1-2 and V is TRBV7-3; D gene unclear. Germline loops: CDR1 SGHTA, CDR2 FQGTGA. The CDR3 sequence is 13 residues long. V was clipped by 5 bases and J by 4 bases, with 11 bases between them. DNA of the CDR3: TGTGCCAGCAGCCAGACTTCGGGCTATGGCTACACCTTC. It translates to CASSQTSGYGYTF.

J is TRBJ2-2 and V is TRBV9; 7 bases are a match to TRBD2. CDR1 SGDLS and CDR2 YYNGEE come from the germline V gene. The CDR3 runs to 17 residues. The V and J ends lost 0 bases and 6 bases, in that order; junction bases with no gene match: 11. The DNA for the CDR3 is TGTGCCAGCAGCGTAGCCCTGATAGCGGGCGGGTCCGGGGAGCTGTTTTTT. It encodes CASSVALIAGGSGELFF.

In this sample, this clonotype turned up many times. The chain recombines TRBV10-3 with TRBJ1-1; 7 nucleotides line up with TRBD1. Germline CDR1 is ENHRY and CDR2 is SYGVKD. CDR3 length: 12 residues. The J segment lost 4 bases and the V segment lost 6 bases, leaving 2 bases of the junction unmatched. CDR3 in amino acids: CAIRTGSTEAFF. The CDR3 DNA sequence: TGTGCCATCAGGACAGGGAGCACTGAAGCTTTCTTT.

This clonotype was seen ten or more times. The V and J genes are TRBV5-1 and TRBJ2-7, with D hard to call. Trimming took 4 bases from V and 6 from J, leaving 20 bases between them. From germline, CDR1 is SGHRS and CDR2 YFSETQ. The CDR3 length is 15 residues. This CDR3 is CASSPSVVGQREQYF. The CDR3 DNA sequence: TGCGCCAGCAGCCCCTCGGTCGTCGGGCAACGCGAGCAGTACTTC.

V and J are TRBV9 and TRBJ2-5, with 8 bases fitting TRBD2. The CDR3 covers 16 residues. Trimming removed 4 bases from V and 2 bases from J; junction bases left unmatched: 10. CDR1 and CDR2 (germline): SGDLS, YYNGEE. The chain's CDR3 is CASSTRGGQGQETQYF. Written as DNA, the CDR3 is TGTGCCAGCAGCACCCGCGGGGGGCAGGGGCAAGAGACCCAGTACTTC.

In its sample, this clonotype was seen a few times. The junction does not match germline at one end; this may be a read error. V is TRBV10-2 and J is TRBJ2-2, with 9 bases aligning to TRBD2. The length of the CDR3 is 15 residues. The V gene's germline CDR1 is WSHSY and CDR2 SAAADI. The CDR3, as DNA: TGTGCCAGCAGTGAGACTAGCGGAAGCACCGGGGAGCTGTTTTTT. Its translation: CASSETSGSTGELFF.

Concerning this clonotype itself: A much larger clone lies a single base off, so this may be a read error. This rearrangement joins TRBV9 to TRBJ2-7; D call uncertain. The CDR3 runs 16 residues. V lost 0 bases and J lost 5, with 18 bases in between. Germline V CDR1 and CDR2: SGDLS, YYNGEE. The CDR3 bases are TGTGCCAGCAGCGTAGGGTCCAGGTCCTCTTCCCACGAGCAGTACTTC. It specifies CASSVGSRSSSHEQYF.

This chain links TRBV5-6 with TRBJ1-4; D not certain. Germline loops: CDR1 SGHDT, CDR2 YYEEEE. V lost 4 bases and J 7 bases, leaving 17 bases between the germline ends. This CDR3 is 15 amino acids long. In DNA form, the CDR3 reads TGTGCCAGCAGCGTATCTCATTGGGTGACTGAAAAACTGTTTTTT. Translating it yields CASSVSHWVTEKLFF.

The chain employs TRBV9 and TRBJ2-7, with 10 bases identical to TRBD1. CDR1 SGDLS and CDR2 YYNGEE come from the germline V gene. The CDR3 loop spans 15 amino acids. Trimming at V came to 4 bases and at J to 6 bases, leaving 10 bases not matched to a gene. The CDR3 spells CASSPRQGASSEQYF. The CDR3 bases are TGTGCCAGCAGCCCGAGACAGGGGGCTTCGTCCGAGCAGTACTTC.

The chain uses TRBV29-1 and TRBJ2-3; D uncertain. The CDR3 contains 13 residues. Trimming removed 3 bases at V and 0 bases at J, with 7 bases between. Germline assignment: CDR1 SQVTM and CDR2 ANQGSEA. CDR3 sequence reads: CSVDPVSTDTQYF. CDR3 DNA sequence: TGCAGCGTTGACCCCGTCAGCACAGATACGCAGTATTTT.

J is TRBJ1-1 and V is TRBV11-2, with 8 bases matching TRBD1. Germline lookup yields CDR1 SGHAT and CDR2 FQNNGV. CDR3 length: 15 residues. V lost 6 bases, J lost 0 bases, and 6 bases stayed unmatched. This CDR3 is CASRRGQGLNTEAFF. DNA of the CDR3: TGTGCCAGCAGACGAGGACAGGGATTGAACACTGAAGCTTTCTTT. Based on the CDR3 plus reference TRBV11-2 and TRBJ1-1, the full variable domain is EAGVAQSPRYKIIEKRQSVAFWCNPISGHATLYWYQQILGQGPKLLIQFQNNGVVDDSQLPKDRFSAERLKGVDSTLKIQPAKLEDSAVYLCASRRGQGLNTEAFFGQGTRLTVV.

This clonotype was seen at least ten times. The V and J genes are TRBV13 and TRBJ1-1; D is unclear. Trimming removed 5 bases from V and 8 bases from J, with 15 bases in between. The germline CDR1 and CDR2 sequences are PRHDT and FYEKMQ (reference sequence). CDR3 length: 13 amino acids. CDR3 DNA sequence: TGTGCCAGCAGCCGGACGGGGTTTGGGGAAGCTTTCTTT. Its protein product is CASSRTGFGEAFF.

The CDR3 protein is CASSYSSGRPGADGYTF. The CDR3 DNA follows: TGTGCCAGCAGTTACTCCTCGGGACGCCCGGGAGCGGATGGCTACACCTTC. The rearrangement links TRBV6-5 to TRBJ1-2; D perhaps matches TRBD1 (5 bases). The CDR3 totals 17 residues. Germline loops: CDR1 MNHEY, CDR2 SVGAGI. V lost 0 bases to trimming and J lost 6 bases, with 20 bases between them.

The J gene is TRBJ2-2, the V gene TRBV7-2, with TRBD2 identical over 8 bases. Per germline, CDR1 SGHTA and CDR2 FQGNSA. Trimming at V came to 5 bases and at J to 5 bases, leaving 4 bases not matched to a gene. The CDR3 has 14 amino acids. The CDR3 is CASSGTSSTGELFF. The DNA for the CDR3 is TGTGCCAGCAGCGGGACTAGTTCGACCGGGGAGCTGTTTTTT.

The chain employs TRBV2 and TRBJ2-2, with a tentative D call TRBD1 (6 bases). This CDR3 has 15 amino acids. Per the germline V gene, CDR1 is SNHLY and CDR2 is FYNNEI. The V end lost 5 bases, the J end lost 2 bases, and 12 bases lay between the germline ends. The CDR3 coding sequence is TGTGCCAGCAGTATTACAGGGTACAACACCGGGGAGCTGTTTTTT. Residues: CASSITGYNTGELFF.

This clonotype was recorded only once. This chain's CDR3 is CASSPGAEGVNQPQHF. Written as DNA, the CDR3 is TGTGCCAGCAGCCCAGGCGCTGAGGGGGTTAATCAGCCCCAGCATTTT. The chain joins TRBV7-9 to TRBJ1-5; TRBD1 might be the D (6 bases). The CDR3 sequence is 16 residues long. Looked up from germline, CDR1 is SEHNR and CDR2 is FQNEAQ (reference sequence). V lost 5 bases to trimming and J lost 4 bases, with 18 bases between them.

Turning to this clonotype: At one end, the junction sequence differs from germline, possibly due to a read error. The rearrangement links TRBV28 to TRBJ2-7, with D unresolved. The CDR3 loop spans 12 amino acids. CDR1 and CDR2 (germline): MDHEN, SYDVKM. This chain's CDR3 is CASSLYWSEQCF. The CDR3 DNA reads TGTGCCAGCAGTTTATATTGGTCCGAGCAGTGCTTC.

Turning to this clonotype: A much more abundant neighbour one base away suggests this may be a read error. CDR3: CASSPPPGQPISYEQYF. In DNA, the CDR3 is TGTGCCAGCAGCCCACCGCCCGGACAGCCAATCTCCTACGAGCAGTACTTC. The V call is TRBV5-5, the J call TRBJ2-7, with a tentative D call TRBD1 (6 bases). Trimming left V 4 bases short and J 0 bases short, with 20 bases between. The CDR3 loop spans 17 amino acids. Per the germline V gene, CDR1 is SGHKS and CDR2 is YYEKEE (reference sequence).

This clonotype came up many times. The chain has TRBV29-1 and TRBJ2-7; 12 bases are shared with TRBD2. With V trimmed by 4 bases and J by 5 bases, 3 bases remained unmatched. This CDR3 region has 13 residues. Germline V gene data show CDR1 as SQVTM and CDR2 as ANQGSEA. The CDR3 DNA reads TGCAGCGTTGTGGGACTAGCGGGCCACGAGCAGTACTTC. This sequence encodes CSVVGLAGHEQYF.

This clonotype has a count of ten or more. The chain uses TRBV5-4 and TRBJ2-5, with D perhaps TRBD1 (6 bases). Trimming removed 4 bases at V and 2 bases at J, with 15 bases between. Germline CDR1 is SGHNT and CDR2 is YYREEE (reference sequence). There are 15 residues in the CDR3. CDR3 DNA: TGTGCCAGCAGCGGGGCGACAGGACCGCAAGAGACCCAGTACTTC. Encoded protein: CASSGATGPQETQYF.

CDR3 in DNA: TGTGCCAGCAGCCCCCGGGCCCCACCGGGTGAAAAACTGTTTTTT. This encodes CASSPRAPPGEKLFF. The V gene is TRBV7-8, the J gene TRBJ1-4; no reliable D call. In germline, CDR1 is SGHVS, CDR2 FQNEAQ. This CDR3 region has 15 residues. Trimming shortened V by 5 bases and J by 7 bases, and 17 bases separated the two germline ends.

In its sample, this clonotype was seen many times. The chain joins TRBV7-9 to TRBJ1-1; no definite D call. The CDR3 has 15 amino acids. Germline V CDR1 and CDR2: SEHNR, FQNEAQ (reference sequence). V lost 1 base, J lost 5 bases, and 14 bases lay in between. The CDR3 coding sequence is TGTGCCAGCAGCTTAGTCGGGTTGAGGGATACTGAAGCTTTCTTT. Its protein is CASSLVGLRDTEAFF.

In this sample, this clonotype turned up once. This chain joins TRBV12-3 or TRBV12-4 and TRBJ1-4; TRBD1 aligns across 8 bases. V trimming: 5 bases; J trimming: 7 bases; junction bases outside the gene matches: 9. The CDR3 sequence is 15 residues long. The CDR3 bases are TGTGCCAGCAGTGACGACAGGGGCGGTAGTGAAAAACTGTTTTTT. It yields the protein CASSDDRGGSEKLFF.

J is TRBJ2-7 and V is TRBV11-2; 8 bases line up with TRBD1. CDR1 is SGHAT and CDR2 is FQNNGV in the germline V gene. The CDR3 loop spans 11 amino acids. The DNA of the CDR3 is TGTGCGACAGGGGTTTACTACGAGCAGTACTTC. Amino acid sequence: CATGVYYEQYF. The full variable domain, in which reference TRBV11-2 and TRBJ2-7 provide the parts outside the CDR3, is EAGVAQSPRYKIIEKRQSVAFWCNPISGHATLYWYQQILGQGPKLLIQFQNNGVVDDSQLPKDRFSAERLKGVDSTLKIQPAKLEDSAVYLCATGVYYEQYFGPGTRLTVT.

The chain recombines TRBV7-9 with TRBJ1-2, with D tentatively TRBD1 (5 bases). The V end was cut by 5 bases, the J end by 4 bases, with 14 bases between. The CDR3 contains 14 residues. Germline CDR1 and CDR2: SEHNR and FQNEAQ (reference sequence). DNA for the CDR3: TGTGCCAGCAGCCTCGACAGAGGCCCCTATGGCTACACCTTC. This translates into CASSLDRGPYGYTF.